This T cell receptor (beta chain) was sequenced for a study of T cell responses to AZD1222 COVID-19 vaccine. In the case of this clone: The antigen is undetermined.

The CDR3 sequence is 14 residues long. Deletions cut 3 bases from V and 8 bases from J, with 14 bases between. Germline V gene sequence: CDR1 LGHNA, CDR2 YSLEER. Study-level points and caveats: At baseline, just five to seven AZD1222 recipients tested seropositive. Donors were chiefly white British, with a greater number of females, and clonal diversity was perhaps underestimated. Nearly half of spike-specific TCRs reportedly target variant regions that are unmutated in the B.1.351 and B.1.1.7 variants.

Produced via immunoSEQ multiplex PCR; TCRdb's table is partial and in-frame only. This table holds hundreds of thousands of clones, 85% to 95% found once. The sequenced sample was peripheral blood, obtained 28 days after the second AZD1222 dose. The J gene is TRBJ2-1, the V gene TRBV4-3; perhaps TRBD1 as D (5 bases). The TCR sequence derives from an adult who received the AZD1222 COVID-19 vaccine. The chain's CDR3 is CASSQKGAGDEQFF. The CDR3 DNA sequence: TGCGCCAGCAGCCAGAAAGGGGCTGGTGATGAGCAGTTCTTC.